The following is a T cell receptor beta chain sequence with its context. The data belong to a study of OX40 agonist ivuxolimab in advanced cancers. Only in-frame clones appear in the TCRdb table, and some are missing; sequencing was by immunoSEQ multiplex PCR. Of just under 75,000 clones in the sample, roughly 92% were seen once. The ends lost 0 bases at V and 2 bases at J; junction bases unmatched: 7. Germline values: CDR1 SGDLS, CDR2 YYNGEE. The CDR3 is made up of 17 amino acids. The chain is built from TRBV9 and TRBJ2-1; TRBD2 matches at 8 bases. The source was CD4+ or CD8+ T cells sorted from blood, collected in a trial of the OX40 agonist ivuxolimab. The TCR sequence derives from an adult with an advanced solid tumor such as melanoma, head and neck, liver or kidney cancer. CDR3 residues: CASSVVGSGRAYNEQFF. The CDR3 nucleotides are TGTGCCAGCAGCGTAGTCGGGAGCGGGAGAGCCTACAATGAGCAGTTCTTC.